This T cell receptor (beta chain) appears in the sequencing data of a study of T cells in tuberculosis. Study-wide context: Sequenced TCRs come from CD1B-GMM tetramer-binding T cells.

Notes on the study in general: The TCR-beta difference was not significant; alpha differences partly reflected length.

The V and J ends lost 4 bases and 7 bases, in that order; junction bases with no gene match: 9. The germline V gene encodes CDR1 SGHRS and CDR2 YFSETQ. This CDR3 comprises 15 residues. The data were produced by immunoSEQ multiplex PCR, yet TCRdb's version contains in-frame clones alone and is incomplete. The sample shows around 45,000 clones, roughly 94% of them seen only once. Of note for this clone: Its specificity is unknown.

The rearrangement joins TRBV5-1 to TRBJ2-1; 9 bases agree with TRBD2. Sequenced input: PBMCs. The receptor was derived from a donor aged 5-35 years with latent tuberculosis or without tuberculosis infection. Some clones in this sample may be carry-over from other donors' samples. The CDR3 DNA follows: TGCGCCAGCAGCGACTTTAGCGGGAGAACGAATGAGCAGTTCTTC. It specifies CASSDFSGRTNEQFF.